The 15 T cell receptor beta chains reported below all come from one sample, sequenced in a study of T cells expressing NK-cell markers. TCRdb re-called the 5' RACE reads and catalogs CDR3 proteins one per entry, DNA excluded. The data include about 160,000 distinct CDR3 sequences; the top ten clones carry approximately 17%. Source material: blood T cells: a sorted CD56 or NKG2C T cell subset, CD4+ or CD8+ T cells, or bulk PBMC T cells (not recorded which). The receptors stem from a woman aged 18-69 years in good health.

The chain joins TRBV10-3 to TRBJ1-1; TCRdb's D call of TRBD1 is untestable without DNA. The CDR3 runs 13 residues. Per the germline V gene, CDR1 is ENHRY and CDR2 is SYGVKD. CDR3 in amino acids: CAISKQGDTEAFF.

The genes are TRBV10-3 and TRBJ1-4; as DNA is missing, the TRBD1 call by TCRdb cannot be tested. Germline CDR1 reads ENHRY; CDR2 reads SYGVKD. The CDR3 loop spans 14 amino acids. CDR3: CAISKGQGDEKLFF.

The rearrangement uses TRBV19 and TRBJ1-5. The germline V gene encodes CDR1 LNHDA and CDR2 SQIVND (reference sequence). The CDR3 runs to 16 residues. CDR3 region: CASSRGWENSNQPQHF.

The chain uses TRBV7-9 and TRBJ1-2; TCRdb selects TRBD1, and the lack of DNA leaves this call unchecked. Germline assignment: CDR1 SEHNR and CDR2 FQNEAQ (reference sequence). This CDR3 contains 13 residues. The CDR3 sequence: CASSGTGPYGYTF.

The chain links TRBV15 to TRBJ2-5; no DNA is available, so the TRBD2 call from TCRdb remains unchecked. CDR1 LNHNV and CDR2 YYDKDF come from the germline V gene (reference sequence). CDR3 size: 15 residues. The CDR3 here is CATSRDGGQAKTQYF.

This chain connects TRBV29-1 to TRBJ2-1; TCRdb selects TRBD2, and the lack of DNA leaves this call unchecked. This CDR3 is built from 15 residues. Per germline, CDR1 SQVTM and CDR2 ANQGSEA. The CDR3 spells CSVTPGLAGRNEQFF.

The CDR3 region is CASSFTQGGYNEQFF. This rearrangement joins TRBV7-2 to TRBJ2-1; TCRdb names TRBD1, which stays unverified in the absence of DNA. The CDR3 is 15 residues long. Germline CDR1 and CDR2: SGHTA and FQGNSA.

The genes are TRBV10-3 and TRBJ1-4; TCRdb returns TRBD1, unconfirmable since there is no DNA. Germline assignment: CDR1 ENHRY and CDR2 SYGVKD. CDR3 length: 13 residues. The chain's CDR3 is CAISQGTNEKLFF.

The rearrangement joins TRBV12-3 or TRBV12-4 to TRBJ1-6; TCRdb returns TRBD1, unconfirmable since there is no DNA. The CDR3 length is 16 residues. CDR3 amino acids: CASTLGTETYNSPLHF.

The chain joins TRBV19 to TRBJ1-2; with no DNA, the TCRdb D assignment of TRBD1 cannot be verified. Germline V gives CDR1 LNHDA, CDR2 SQIVND (reference sequence). CDR3 length: 12 amino acids. This chain's CDR3 is CASAQGWYGYTF.

The CDR3 loop is CASSTGTSGVDTQYF. V is TRBV9 and J is TRBJ2-3; TCRdb's D gene call, TRBD2, goes unchecked for lack of DNA. The CDR3 is made up of 15 amino acids. Germline V gives CDR1 SGDLS, CDR2 YYNGEE.

The rearrangement links TRBV29-1 to TRBJ2-3; TCRdb's assignment of TRBD2 cannot be checked, as there is no DNA. The CDR3 runs to 15 residues. Germline V gives CDR1 SQVTM, CDR2 ANQGSEA. The CDR3 protein is CSARDFGGSTDTQYF.

The chain recombines TRBV12-3 or TRBV12-4 with TRBJ2-7. The CDR3 totals 13 residues. The chain's CDR3 is CASSFKPNYEQYF.

The genes are TRBV12-3 or TRBV12-4 and TRBJ1-5. The CDR3 runs to 12 residues. CDR3 loop: CASSLVHQPQHF.

The chain recombines TRBV20-1 with TRBJ2-7; absent DNA, TCRdb's TRBD2 call cannot be checked. Germline V gene sequence: CDR1 DFQATT, CDR2 SNEGSKA (reference sequence). There are 13 residues in the CDR3. CDR3 in amino acids: CSASRAPGYEQYF.